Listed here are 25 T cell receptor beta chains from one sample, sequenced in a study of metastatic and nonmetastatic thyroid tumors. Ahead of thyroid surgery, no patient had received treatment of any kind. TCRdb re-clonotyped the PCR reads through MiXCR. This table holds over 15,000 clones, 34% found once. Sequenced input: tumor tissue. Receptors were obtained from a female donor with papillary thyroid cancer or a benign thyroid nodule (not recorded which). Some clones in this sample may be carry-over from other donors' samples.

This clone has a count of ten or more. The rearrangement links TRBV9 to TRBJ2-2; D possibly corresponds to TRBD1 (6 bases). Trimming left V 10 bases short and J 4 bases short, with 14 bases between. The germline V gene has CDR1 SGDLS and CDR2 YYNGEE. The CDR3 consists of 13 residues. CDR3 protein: CAGSHRATGELFF. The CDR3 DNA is TGTGCCGGTTCCCACAGGGCCACCGGGGAGCTGTTTTTT.

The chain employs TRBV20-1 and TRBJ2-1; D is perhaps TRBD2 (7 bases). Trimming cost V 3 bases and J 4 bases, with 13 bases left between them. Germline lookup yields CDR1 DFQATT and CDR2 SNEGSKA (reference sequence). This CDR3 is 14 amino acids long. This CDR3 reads CSASRGAGYNEQFF. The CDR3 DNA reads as TGCAGTGCTAGTCGGGGGGCAGGTTACAATGAGCAGTTCTTC.

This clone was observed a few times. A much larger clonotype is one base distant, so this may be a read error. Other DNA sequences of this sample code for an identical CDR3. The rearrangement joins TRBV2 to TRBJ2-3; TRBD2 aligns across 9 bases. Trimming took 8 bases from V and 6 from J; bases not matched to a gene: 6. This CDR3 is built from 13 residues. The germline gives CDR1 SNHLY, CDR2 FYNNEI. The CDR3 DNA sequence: TGTGCCAGCGCGAGCGGGAGGTGGGATACGCAGTATTTT. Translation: CASASGRWDTQYF.

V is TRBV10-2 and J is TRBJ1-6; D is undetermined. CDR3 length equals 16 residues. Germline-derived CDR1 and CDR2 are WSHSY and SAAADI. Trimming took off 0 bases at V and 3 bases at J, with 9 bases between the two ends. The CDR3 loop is CASSESLGNYNSPLHF. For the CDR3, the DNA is TGCGCCAGCAGTGAGTCGTTGGGAAACTATAATTCACCCCTCCACTTT.

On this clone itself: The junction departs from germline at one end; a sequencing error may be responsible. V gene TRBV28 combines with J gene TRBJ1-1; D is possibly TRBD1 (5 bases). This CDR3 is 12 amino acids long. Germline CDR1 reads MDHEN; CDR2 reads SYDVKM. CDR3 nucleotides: TGTGCCAGCAGTTTATCACAGGTTGAAGATGTCTTT. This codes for CASSLSQVEDVF.

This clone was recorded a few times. CDR3 loop: CASSLQGNTEAFF. The CDR3 nucleotides read TGTGCCAGCAGTTTACAGGGGAACACTGAAGCTTTCTTT. V usage is TRBV27 and J usage is TRBJ1-1, with D possibly matching TRBD1 (5 bases). The CDR3 has 13 amino acids. Germline CDR1 reads MNHEY; CDR2 reads SMNVEV (reference sequence). V was shortened by 2 bases and J by 1 base, with 5 bases between the two germline ends.

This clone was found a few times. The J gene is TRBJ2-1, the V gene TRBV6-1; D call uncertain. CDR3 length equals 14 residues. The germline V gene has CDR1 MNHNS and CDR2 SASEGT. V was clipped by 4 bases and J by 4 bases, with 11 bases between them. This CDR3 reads CASSARGNYNEQFF. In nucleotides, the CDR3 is TGTGCCAGCAGTGCCCGTGGGAATTACAATGAGCAGTTCTTC.

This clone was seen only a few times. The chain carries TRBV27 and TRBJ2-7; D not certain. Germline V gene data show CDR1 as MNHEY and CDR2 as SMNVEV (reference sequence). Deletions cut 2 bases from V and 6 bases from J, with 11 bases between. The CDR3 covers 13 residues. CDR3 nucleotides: TGTGCCAGCAGTTTAGGTTCCATGGGCGAGCAGTACTTC. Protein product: CASSLGSMGEQYF.

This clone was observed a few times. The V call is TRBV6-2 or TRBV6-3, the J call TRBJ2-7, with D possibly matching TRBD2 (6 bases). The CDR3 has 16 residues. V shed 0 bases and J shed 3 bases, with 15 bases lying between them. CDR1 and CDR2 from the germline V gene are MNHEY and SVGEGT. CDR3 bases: TGTGCCAGCAGTTACTCGATGGGGGGACTGTTCTACGAGCAGTACTTC. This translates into CASSYSMGGLFYEQYF.

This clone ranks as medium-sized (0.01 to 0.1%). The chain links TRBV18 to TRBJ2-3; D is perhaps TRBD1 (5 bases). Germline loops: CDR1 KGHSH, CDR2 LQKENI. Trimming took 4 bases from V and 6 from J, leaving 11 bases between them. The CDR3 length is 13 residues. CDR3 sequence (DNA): TGTGCCAGCTCACAGGGGATAAGGGATACGCAGTATTTT. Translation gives CASSQGIRDTQYF.

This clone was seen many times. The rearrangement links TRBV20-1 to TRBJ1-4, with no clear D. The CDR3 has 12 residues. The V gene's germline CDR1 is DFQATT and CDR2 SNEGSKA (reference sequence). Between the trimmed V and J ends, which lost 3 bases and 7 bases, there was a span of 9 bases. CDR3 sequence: CSASYRGEKLFF. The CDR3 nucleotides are TGCAGTGCTAGTTATCGTGGTGAAAAACTGTTTTTT.

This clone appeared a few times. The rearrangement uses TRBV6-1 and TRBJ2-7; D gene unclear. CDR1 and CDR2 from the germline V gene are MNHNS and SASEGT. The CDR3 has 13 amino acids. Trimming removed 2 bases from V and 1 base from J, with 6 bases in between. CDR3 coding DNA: TGTGCCAGCAGTGAACAACATTCCTACGAGCAGTACTTC. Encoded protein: CASSEQHSYEQYF.

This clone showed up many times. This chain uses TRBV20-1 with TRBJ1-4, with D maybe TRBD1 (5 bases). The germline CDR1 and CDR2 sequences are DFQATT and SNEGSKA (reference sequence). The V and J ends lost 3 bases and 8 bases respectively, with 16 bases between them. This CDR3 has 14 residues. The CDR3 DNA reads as TGCAGTGCTAGTCCCAGGGTCCTAAGCGAAAAACTGTTTTTT. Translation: CSASPRVLSEKLFF.

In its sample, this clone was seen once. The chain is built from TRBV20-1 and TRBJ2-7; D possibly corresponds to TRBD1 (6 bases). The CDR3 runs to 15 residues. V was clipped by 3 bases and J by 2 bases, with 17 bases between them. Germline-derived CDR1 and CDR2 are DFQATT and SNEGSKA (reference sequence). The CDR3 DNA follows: TGCAGTGCTAGCGCTTTAGCAGGGGCGGCCTACGAGCAGTACTTC. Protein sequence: CSASALAGAAYEQYF.

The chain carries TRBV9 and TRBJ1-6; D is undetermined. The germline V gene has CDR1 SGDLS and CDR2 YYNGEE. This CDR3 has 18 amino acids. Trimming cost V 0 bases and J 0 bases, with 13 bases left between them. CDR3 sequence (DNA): TGTGCCAGCAGCGTAGGGTTTGAGAAGAGCTCCTATAATTCACCCCTCCACTTT. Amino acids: CASSVGFEKSSYNSPLHF.

CDR3 nucleotides: TGCAGTGCTAGGCCTTGGGGCTACTCCTACGAGCAGTACTTC. This translates into CSARPWGYSYEQYF. The rearrangement uses TRBV20-1 and TRBJ2-7, with TRBD1 as a possible D gene (5 bases). CDR3 size: 14 residues. Germline CDR1 DFQATT, CDR2 SNEGSKA (reference sequence). V lost 3 bases and J 0 bases, leaving 12 bases between the germline ends.

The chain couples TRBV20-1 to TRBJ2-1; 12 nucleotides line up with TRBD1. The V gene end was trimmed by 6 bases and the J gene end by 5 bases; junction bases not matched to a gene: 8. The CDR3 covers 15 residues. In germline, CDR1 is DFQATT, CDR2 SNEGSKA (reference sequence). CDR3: CSAPGGQGADNEQFF. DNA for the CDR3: TGCAGTGCACCGGGGGGACAGGGGGCAGACAATGAGCAGTTCTTC.

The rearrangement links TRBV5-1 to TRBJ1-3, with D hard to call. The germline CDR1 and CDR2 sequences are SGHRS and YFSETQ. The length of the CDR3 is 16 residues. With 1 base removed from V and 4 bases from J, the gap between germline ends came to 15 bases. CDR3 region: CASSLTPGARGNTIYF. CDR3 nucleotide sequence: TGCGCCAGCAGCTTGACTCCGGGCGCTCGAGGAAACACCATATATTTT. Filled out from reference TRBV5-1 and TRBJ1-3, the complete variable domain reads KAGVTQTPRYLIKTRGQQVTLSCSPISGHRSVSWYQQTPGQGLQFLFEYFSETQRNKGNFPGRFSGRQFSNSRSEMNVSTLELGDSALYLCASSLTPGARGNTIYFGEGSWLTVV.

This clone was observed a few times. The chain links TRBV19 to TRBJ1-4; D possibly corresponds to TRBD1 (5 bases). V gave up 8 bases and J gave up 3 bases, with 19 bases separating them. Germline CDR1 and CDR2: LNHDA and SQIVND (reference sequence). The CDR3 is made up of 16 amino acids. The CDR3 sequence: CASRDGPGRPNEKLFF. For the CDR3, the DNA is TGTGCCAGTCGAGACGGACCGGGACGGCCTAATGAAAAACTGTTTTTT.

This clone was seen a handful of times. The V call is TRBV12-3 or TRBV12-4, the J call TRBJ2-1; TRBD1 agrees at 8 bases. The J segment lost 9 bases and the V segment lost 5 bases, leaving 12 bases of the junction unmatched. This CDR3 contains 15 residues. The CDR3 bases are TGTGCCAGCAGTCCAGGACAGGGTTTGAGTAGTGAGCAGTTCTTC. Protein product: CASSPGQGLSSEQFF.

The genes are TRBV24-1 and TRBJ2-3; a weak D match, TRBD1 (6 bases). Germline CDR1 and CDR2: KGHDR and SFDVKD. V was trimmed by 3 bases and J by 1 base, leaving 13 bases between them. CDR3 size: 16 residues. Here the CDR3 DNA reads TGTGCCACCAGTGATGTTAGGGACATCCGCACAGATACGCAGTATTTT. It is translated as CATSDVRDIRTDTQYF.

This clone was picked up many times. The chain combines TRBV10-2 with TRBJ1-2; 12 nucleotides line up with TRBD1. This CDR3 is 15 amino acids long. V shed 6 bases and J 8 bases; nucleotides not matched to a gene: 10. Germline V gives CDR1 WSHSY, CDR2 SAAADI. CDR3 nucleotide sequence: TGCGCCAGCAGAGCGGGACAGGGGGCGTTAAGGGGCTACACCTTC. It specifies CASRAGQGALRGYTF.

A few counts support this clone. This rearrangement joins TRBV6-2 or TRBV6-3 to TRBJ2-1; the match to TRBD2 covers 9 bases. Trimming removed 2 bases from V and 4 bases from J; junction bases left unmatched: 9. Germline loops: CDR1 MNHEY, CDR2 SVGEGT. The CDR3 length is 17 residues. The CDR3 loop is CASSYSLTSGTYNEQFF. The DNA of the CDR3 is TGTGCCAGCAGTTACAGCCTGACTAGCGGTACGTACAATGAGCAGTTCTTC.

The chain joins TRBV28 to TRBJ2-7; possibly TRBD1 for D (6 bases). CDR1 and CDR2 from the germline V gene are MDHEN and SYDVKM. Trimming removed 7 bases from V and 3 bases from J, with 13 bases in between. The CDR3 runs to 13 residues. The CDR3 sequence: CASTVAGVYEQYF. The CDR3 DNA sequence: TGTGCCAGCACGGTGGCAGGGGTCTACGAGCAGTACTTC. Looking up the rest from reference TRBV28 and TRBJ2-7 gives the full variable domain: DVKVTQSSRYLVKRTGEKVFLECVQDMDHENMFWYRQDPGLGLRLIYFSYDVKMKEKGDIPEGYSVSREKKERFSLILESASTNQTSMYLCASTVAGVYEQYFGPGTRLTVT.

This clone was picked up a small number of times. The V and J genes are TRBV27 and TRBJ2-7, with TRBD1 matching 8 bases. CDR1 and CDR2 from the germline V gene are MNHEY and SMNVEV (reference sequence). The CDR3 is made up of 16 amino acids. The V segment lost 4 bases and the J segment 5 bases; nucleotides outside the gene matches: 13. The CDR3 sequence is CASSSDRDRSVHEQYF. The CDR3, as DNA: TGTGCCAGCAGTTCGGATCGGGACAGGTCGGTCCACGAGCAGTACTTC.